A single sample is the source of the 22 T cell receptor beta chains below, sequenced in a study of identical twins. TCRdb re-called the 5' RACE reads with MiXCR, one entry per CDR3 protein. Among around 1.7 million distinct CDR3 sequences listed, more than 30% were seen once. The sequenced material came from cord blood. These receptor sequences come from a newborn girl in good health.

This clonotype was seen a few times. The chain carries TRBV6-5 and TRBJ2-3, with D maybe TRBD2 (6 bases). Germline CDR1 MNHEY, CDR2 SVGAGI. V gave up 2 bases and J gave up 2 bases, with 14 bases separating them. The CDR3 loop spans 16 amino acids. CDR3 loop: CASSYRGTSLTDTQYF. Written as DNA, the CDR3 is TGTGCCAGCAGTTACCGAGGGACTTCCCTCACAGATACGCAGTATTTT.

This clonotype occurred a few times. The chain couples TRBV29-1 to TRBJ2-6; D is ambiguous. This CDR3 has 15 amino acids. Germline values: CDR1 SQVTM, CDR2 ANQGSEA. The ends were cut back, 0 bases at V and 0 bases at J, with 6 bases in the middle. CDR3 sequence: CSVEDRRSGANVLTF. The CDR3 coding sequence is TGCAGCGTTGAAGATCGACGCTCTGGGGCCAACGTCCTGACTTTC.

This clonotype was detected once. This chain uses TRBV19 with TRBJ2-6; D is unresolved. V was clipped by 7 bases and J by 2 bases, with 3 bases between them. The CDR3 consists of 12 residues. The germline CDR1 and CDR2 sequences are LNHDA and SQIVND (reference sequence). CDR3 loop: CASKTGANVLTF. CDR3 DNA sequence: TGTGCCAGTAAAACTGGGGCCAACGTCCTGACTTTC.

This chain joins TRBV10-3 and TRBJ1-6; 7 nucleotides align to TRBD1. The germline gives CDR1 ENHRY, CDR2 SYGVKD. V lost 6 bases to trimming and J lost 6 bases; unmatched junction nucleotides: 2. This CDR3 region has 13 residues. The CDR3 spells CAISGQANSPLHF. The CDR3 bases are TGTGCCATCAGCGGACAGGCTAATTCACCCCTCCACTTT.

The rearrangement joins TRBV5-1 to TRBJ2-3; 9 bases map to TRBD2. Germline trimming cut 7 bases from V and 5 bases from J; bases unmatched to any gene: 8. The CDR3 spans 14 residues. Germline V gene lookup returns CDR1 SGHRS and CDR2 YFSETQ. The DNA for the CDR3 is TGCGCCAGCTCGGGCGGGAGGGCCTTAGATACGCAGTATTTT. Translation: CASSGGRALDTQYF.

Concerning this clonotype itself: A much more abundant neighbour one base away suggests this may be a read error. The genes are TRBV29-1 and TRBJ2-3; D remains ambiguous. The CDR3 totals 10 residues. Between the trimmed V and J ends, which lost 3 bases and 6 bases, there was a span of 4 bases. The germline V gene encodes CDR1 SQVTM and CDR2 ANQGSEA. CDR3 sequence: CSVDGDTQYF. The CDR3 DNA reads as TGCAGCGTTGATGGGGATACGCAGTATTTT.

The rearrangement joins TRBV6-1 to TRBJ1-2, with a weak D call TRBD1 (6 bases). V was shortened by 5 bases and J by 3 bases, with 16 bases between the two germline ends. The germline V gene encodes CDR1 MNHNS and CDR2 SASEGT. The CDR3 extends over 15 amino acids. This CDR3 is CASSTGGGRDYGYTF. The CDR3 DNA reads as TGTGCCAGCAGTACCGGGGGGGGCAGGGACTATGGCTACACCTTC.

This clonotype occurred a few times. The chain couples TRBV14 to TRBJ2-1; 11 nucleotides agree with TRBD2. The CDR3 runs to 19 residues. V shed 0 bases and J 2 bases; nucleotides not matched to a gene: 9. From germline, CDR1 is SGHDN and CDR2 FVKESK. The CDR3 bases are TGTGCCAGCAGCCAAGATTCTAGCGGGAGGCCCTTTCCCTACAATGAGCAGTTCTTC. Translated, it gives CASSQDSSGRPFPYNEQFF.

The V and J genes are TRBV27 and TRBJ1-1; no definite D call. Trimming took 8 bases from V and 0 from J, leaving 16 bases between them. Germline CDR1 reads MNHEY; CDR2 reads SMNVEV (reference sequence). The CDR3 sequence is 15 residues long. CDR3 protein: CASGKRGRMNTEAFF. The CDR3 DNA follows: TGTGCCAGCGGGAAGAGAGGTCGAATGAACACTGAAGCTTTCTTT.

For the CDR3, the DNA is TGTGCCAGCAGCCAAGATTTAGCGGGGGGGCCAGGCAGCTCCTACAATGAGCAGTTCTTC. This sequence encodes CASSQDLAGGPGSSYNEQFF. The chain uses TRBV4-2 and TRBJ2-1; 11 nucleotides agree with TRBD2. The ends lost 0 bases at V and 0 bases at J; junction bases unmatched: 10. CDR1 is LGHNA and CDR2 is YNFKEQ in the germline V gene. This CDR3 is 20 amino acids long.

This clonotype showed up just once. One end of the junction is discordant with germline, which a read error may explain. The rearrangement uses TRBV7-2 and TRBJ1-2; D is possibly TRBD1 (5 bases). Germline V lookup: CDR1 SGHTA, CDR2 FQGNSA. The length of the CDR3 is 16 residues. CDR3 DNA sequence: TGTGCCAGCAGCTTTGTCGGGGCCCTCCCTAACTATAGCTACACCTTC. This encodes CASSFVGALPNYSYTF.

About this clonotype: A junction end diverges from the germline sequence, so it may reflect a read error. The V and J genes are TRBV6-5 and TRBJ2-5; D possibly corresponds to TRBD1 (6 bases). CDR3 length: 15 amino acids. Germline CDR1 reads MNHEY; CDR2 reads SVGAGI. CDR3: CASRVRQGPQETHYF. The CDR3 nucleotides read TGTGCCAGCAGGGTACGCCAGGGGCCCCAAGAGACCCACTACTTC.

Regarding this clonotype: A much larger clone lies a single base off, so this may be a read error. The chain employs TRBV5-1 and TRBJ1-1, with D perhaps TRBD1 (6 bases). The CDR3 sequence is 14 residues long. The V gene's germline CDR1 is SGHRS and CDR2 YFSETQ. V lost 0 bases and J lost 5, with 11 bases in between. The CDR3 spells CASSLDRVETEAFF. The CDR3 nucleotides are TGCGCCAGCAGCTTGGACAGGGTCGAAACTGAAGCTTTCTTT.

With regard to this clonotype: One end of the junction fails to match germline, which may point to a read error. The V call is TRBV20-1, the J call TRBJ2-7; 7 bases match TRBD1. CDR3 length: 15 residues. CDR1 and CDR2 (germline): DFQATT, SNEGSKA (reference sequence). CDR3 amino acids: CSARRTGSTPYEEYF. Written as DNA, the CDR3 is TGCAGTGCTAGACGGACAGGATCCACCCCCTACGAGGAGTACTTC.

On this clonotype: A read error may account for a junction end that differs from germline. The CDR3 bases are TGTACCAGCAGCGACAGGTACGAGCAGTACTTC. This sequence encodes CTSSDRYEQYF. V gene TRBV7-6 combines with J gene TRBJ2-7; tentative D call: TRBD1 (6 bases). This CDR3 has 11 amino acids. CDR1 and CDR2 from the germline V gene are SGHVS and FNYEAQ.

This clonotype was detected only a few times. The chain joins TRBV20-1 to TRBJ2-3; no reliable D call. Germline CDR1 DFQATT, CDR2 SNEGSKA (reference sequence). V lost 3 bases to trimming and J lost 1 base, with 11 bases between them. This CDR3 contains 14 residues. CDR3 protein: CSASSIPRTDTQYF. In nucleotides, the CDR3 is TGCAGTGCTAGCTCTATCCCTCGCACAGATACGCAGTATTTT.

V gene TRBV20-1 combines with J gene TRBJ2-3; a weak D match, TRBD2 (6 bases). The CDR3 extends over 15 amino acids. V was clipped by 0 bases and J by 3 bases, with 13 bases between them. The germline CDR1 and CDR2 sequences are DFQATT and SNEGSKA (reference sequence). CDR3 nucleotides: TGCAGTGCTAGAGATTGGGGGAGGCAGACAGATACGCAGTATTTT. Its translation: CSARDWGRQTDTQYF.

The chain links TRBV15 to TRBJ1-2, with D uncertain. The CDR3 is 16 residues long. Germline CDR1 LNHNV, CDR2 YYDKDF (reference sequence). The V end was cut by 4 bases, the J end by 2 bases, with 17 bases between. This CDR3 is CATSNTRTSLNYGYTF. The DNA of the CDR3 is TGTGCCACCAGCAACACCAGGACTTCCCTGAACTATGGCTACACCTTC.

This clonotype was observed a few times. The chain is built from TRBV30 and TRBJ2-1; D is perhaps TRBD2 (5 bases). This CDR3 has 12 amino acids. Deletions cut 1 base from V and 9 bases from J, with 10 bases between. Germline V gives CDR1 GTSNPN, CDR2 SVGIG (reference sequence). The CDR3 sequence is CAWSGLEVEQFF. Written as DNA, the CDR3 is TGTGCCTGGAGTGGGCTGGAGGTTGAGCAGTTCTTC.

CDR3 region: CASSLGVDVFSGNTIYF. CDR3 nucleotides: TGCGCCAGCAGCTTGGGGGTAGACGTTTTCTCTGGAAACACCATATATTTT. This chain connects TRBV5-1 to TRBJ1-3; no definite D call. Germline CDR1 and CDR2: SGHRS and YFSETQ. V lost 0 bases to trimming and J lost 0 bases, with 13 bases between them. The CDR3 runs 17 residues. The full variable domain, rest sourced from reference TRBV5-1 and TRBJ1-3, is KAGVTQTPRYLIKTRGQQVTLSCSPISGHRSVSWYQQTPGQGLQFLFEYFSETQRNKGNFPGRFSGRQFSNSRSEMNVSTLELGDSALYLCASSLGVDVFSGNTIYFGEGSWLTVV.

This clonotype was seen once. The chain is built from TRBV5-1 and TRBJ1-1; 11 positions match TRBD1. Trimming at V came to 4 bases and at J to 4 bases, leaving 6 bases not matched to a gene. From germline, CDR1 is SGHRS and CDR2 YFSETQ. The CDR3 extends over 15 amino acids. The CDR3 region is CASSTGTGGITEAFF. In DNA form, the CDR3 reads TGCGCCAGCAGCACCGGGACAGGGGGTATCACTGAAGCTTTCTTT.

The V gene is TRBV3-1, the J gene TRBJ2-5, with TRBD1 identical over 8 bases. The V gene's germline CDR1 is LGHDT and CDR2 YNNKEL (reference sequence). Germline trimming cut 8 bases from V and 1 base from J; bases unmatched to any gene: 6. The CDR3 runs to 14 residues. This CDR3 reads CASGQGAIQETQYF. Written as DNA, the CDR3 is TGTGCCAGCGGACAGGGCGCGATCCAAGAGACCCAGTACTTC.